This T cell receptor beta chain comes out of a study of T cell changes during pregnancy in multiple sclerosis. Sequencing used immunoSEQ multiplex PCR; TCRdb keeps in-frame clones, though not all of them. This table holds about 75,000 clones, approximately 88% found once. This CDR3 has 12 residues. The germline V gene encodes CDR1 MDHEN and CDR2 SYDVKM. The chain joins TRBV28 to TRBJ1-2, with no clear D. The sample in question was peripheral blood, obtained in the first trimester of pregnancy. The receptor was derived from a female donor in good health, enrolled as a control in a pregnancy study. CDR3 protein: CAARGSGYGYTF. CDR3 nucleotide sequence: TGTGCGGCACGGGGTTCAGGCTATGGCTACACCTTC.